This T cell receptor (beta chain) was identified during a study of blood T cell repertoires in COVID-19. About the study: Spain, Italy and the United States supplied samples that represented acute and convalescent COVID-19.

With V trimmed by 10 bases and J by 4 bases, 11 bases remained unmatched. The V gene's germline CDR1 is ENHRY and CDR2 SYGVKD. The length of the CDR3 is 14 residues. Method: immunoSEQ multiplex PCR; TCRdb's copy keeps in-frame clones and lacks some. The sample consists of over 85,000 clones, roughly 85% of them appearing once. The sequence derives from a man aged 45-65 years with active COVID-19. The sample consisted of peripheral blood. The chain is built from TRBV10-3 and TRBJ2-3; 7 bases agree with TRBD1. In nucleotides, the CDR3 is TGTGCCAGATCGGAACAGGGGATCCCAGATACGCAGTATTTT. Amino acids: CARSEQGIPDTQYF.